These 8 T cell receptor beta chains were all obtained from the same sample, sequenced in a study of lymphopenia after photon versus proton radiotherapy. The data were produced by immunoSEQ multiplex PCR, yet TCRdb's version contains in-frame clones alone and is incomplete. The data hold about 42,000 clones, with approximately 83% observed a single time. Here the sequenced sample was peripheral blood, taken from a patient treated with proton-based radiotherapy. Source of these receptors: a woman in her 70s with pancreatic cancer.

The table lists this clone with many counts. The chain uses TRBV7-9 and TRBJ1-3; D remains unclear. The V end lost 2 bases, the J end lost 0 bases, and 8 bases lay between the germline ends. The germline gives CDR1 SEHNR, CDR2 FQNEAQ (reference sequence). The CDR3 is 15 amino acids. This CDR3 is CASSLQTPSGNTIYF. The CDR3 DNA follows: TGTGCCAGCAGCTTACAGACCCCCTCTGGAAACACCATATATTTT. The whole variable domain, filled in from reference TRBV7-9 and TRBJ1-3, reads DTGVSQNPRHKITKRGQNVTFRCDPISEHNRLYWYRQTLGQGPEFLTYFQNEAQLEKSRLLSDRFSAERPKGSFSTLEIQRTEQGDSAMYLCASSLQTPSGNTIYFGEGSWLTVV.

The chain links TRBV7-6 to TRBJ2-2; 13 bases map to TRBD2. V dropped 6 bases and J dropped 7; count of bases not matched to a gene: 11. CDR1 and CDR2 from the germline V gene are SGHVS and FNYEAQ. This CDR3 has 17 amino acids. The CDR3 nucleotides read TGTGCCAGCAGTCCCACTAGCGGGAGGGACGTCGGCGGGGAGCTGTTTTTT. Encoded protein: CASSPTSGRDVGGELFF.

The chain combines TRBV7-2 with TRBJ1-1; 8 bases map to TRBD1. This CDR3 region has 13 residues. Trimming cost V 3 bases and J 6 bases; bases outside gene matches: 3. The germline V gene has CDR1 SGHTA and CDR2 FQGNSA. CDR3 bases: TGTGCCAGCAGCTTTGACAGGGGTTCTGAAGCTTTCTTT. The encoded protein is CASSFDRGSEAFF.

This chain uses TRBV14 with TRBJ1-2; 10 nucleotides match TRBD1. The V gene's germline CDR1 is SGHDN and CDR2 FVKESK. CDR3 length equals 13 residues. Germline trimming cut 4 bases from V and 4 bases from J; bases unmatched to any gene: 0. CDR3 sequence: CASSRDRGYGYTF. The CDR3 coding sequence is TGTGCCAGCAGCCGGGACAGGGGCTATGGCTACACCTTC. Looking up the rest from reference TRBV14 and TRBJ1-2 gives the full variable domain: EAGVTQFPSHSVIEKGQTVTLRCDPISGHDNLYWYRRVMGKEIKFLLHFVKESKQDESGMPNNRFLAERTGGTYSTLKVQPAELEDSGVYFCASSRDRGYGYTFGSGTRLTVV.

V gene TRBV6-4 combines with J gene TRBJ1-2, with 8 bases identical to TRBD1. Trimming cost V 0 bases and J 5 bases; bases outside gene matches: 5. This CDR3 region has 15 residues. The germline V gene has CDR1 MRHNA and CDR2 SNTAGT. Here the CDR3 DNA reads TGTGCCAGCAGTGACTCAGCCGGGACAGGTTATGGCTACACCTTC. It yields the protein CASSDSAGTGYGYTF.

The chain recombines TRBV7-9 with TRBJ1-1; no firm D call. V dropped 3 bases and J dropped 1 base, with 9 bases sitting between them. Germline CDR1 SEHNR, CDR2 FQNEAQ (reference sequence). CDR3 length equals 14 residues. The CDR3 spells CASSLRPTNTEAFF. For the CDR3, the DNA is TGTGCCAGCAGCTTGCGACCTACGAACACTGAAGCTTTCTTT.

The rearrangement uses TRBV28 and TRBJ1-1; D gene unclear. V gave up 7 bases and J gave up 6 bases, with 18 bases separating them. The CDR3 loop spans 14 amino acids. Germline CDR1 and CDR2: MDHEN and SYDVKM. The CDR3 is CASTTTEFTAEAFF. In DNA form, the CDR3 reads TGTGCCAGCACCACCACTGAGTTCACGGCTGAAGCTTTCTTT.

The rearrangement joins TRBV10-3 to TRBJ2-3; TRBD2 agrees at 7 bases. Germline CDR1 is ENHRY and CDR2 is SYGVKD. This CDR3 region has 15 residues. The V gene end was trimmed by 6 bases and the J gene end by 2 bases; junction bases not matched to a gene: 8. The CDR3 DNA is TGTGCCATCAGCTCTGCTAGCGGCTTCACAGATACGCAGTATTTT. It specifies CAISSASGFTDTQYF.